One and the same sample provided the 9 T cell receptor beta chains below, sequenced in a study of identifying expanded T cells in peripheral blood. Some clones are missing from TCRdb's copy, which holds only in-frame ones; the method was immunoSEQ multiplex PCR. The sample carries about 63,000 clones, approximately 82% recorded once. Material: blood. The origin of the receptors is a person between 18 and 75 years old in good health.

CDR3: CASSALGRNTGELFF. The CDR3 bases are TGTGCCAGCAGTGCCCTCGGGCGGAACACCGGGGAGCTGTTTTTT. This chain joins TRBV6-1 and TRBJ2-2; D is unclear. The CDR3 consists of 15 residues. Trimming pared 4 bases from V and 1 base from J, leaving 10 bases between. The germline CDR1 and CDR2 sequences are MNHNS and SASEGT.

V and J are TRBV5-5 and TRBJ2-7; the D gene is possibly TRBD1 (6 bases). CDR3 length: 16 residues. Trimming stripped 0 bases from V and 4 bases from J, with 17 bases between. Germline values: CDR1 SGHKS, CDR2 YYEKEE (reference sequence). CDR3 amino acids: CASSLGANRVAYEQYV. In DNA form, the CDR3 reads TGTGCCAGCAGCTTGGGGGCGAACAGGGTGGCTTACGAGCAGTACGTC.

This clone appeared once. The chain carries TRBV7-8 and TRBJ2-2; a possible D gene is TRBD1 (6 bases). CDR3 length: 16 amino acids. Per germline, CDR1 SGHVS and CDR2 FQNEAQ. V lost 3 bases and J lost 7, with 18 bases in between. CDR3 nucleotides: TGTGCCAGCAGCTTCGCCGGGACAATGAGGGGCGGGGAGCTGTTTTTT. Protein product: CASSFAGTMRGGELFF.

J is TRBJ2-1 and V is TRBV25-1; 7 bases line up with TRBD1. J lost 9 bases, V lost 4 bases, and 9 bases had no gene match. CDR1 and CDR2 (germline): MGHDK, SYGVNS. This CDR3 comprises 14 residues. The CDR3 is CASSGPTGLFEQFF. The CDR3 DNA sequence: TGTGCCAGCAGTGGGCCGACAGGGTTGTTTGAGCAGTTCTTC.

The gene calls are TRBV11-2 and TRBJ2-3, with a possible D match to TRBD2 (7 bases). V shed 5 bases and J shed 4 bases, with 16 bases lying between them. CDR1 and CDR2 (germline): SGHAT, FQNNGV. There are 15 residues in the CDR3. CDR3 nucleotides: TGTGCCAGCAGCGTTTCGATGGGGGGGCCAGATACGCAGTATTTT. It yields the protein CASSVSMGGPDTQYF.

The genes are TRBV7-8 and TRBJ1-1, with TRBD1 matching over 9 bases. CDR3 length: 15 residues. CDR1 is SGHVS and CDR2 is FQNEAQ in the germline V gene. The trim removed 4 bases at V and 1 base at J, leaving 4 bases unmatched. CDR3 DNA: TGTGCCAGCAGCTCCAAACAGGGGGCGAACACTGAAGCTTTCTTT. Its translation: CASSSKQGANTEAFF.

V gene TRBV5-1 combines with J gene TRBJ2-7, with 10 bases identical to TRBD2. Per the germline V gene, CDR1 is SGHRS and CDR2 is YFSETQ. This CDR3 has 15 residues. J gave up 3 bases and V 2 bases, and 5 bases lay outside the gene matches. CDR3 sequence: CASSFGLAGVYEQYF. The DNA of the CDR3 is TGCGCCAGCAGCTTCGGGCTAGCGGGAGTCTACGAGCAGTACTTC.

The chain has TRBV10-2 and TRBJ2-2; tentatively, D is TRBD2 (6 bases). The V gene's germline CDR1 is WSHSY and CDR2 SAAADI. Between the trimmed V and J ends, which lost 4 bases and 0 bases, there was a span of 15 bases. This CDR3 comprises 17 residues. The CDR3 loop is CASSVPGALANTGELFF. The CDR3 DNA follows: TGCGCCAGCAGTGTTCCGGGAGCACTCGCGAACACCGGGGAGCTGTTTTTT.

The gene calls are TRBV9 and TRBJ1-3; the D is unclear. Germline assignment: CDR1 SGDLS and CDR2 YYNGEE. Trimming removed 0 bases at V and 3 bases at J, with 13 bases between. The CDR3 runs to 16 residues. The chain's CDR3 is CASSVAVGSDGNTIYF. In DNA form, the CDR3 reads TGTGCCAGCAGCGTAGCGGTGGGGAGCGATGGAAACACCATATATTTT.